Described below is a single T cell receptor (beta chain) sequence and its context. J was trimmed by 1 base and V by 6 bases; bases with no gene match: 1. From germline, CDR1 is MDHEN and CDR2 SYDVKM. There are 14 residues in the CDR3. The sample comes from a study of blood T cell repertoires in COVID-19. Authors' data handling: For nucleated cells, counts were estimated from reference gene primer amplification. Clones were read by immunoSEQ multiplex PCR, and TCRdb kept only the in-frame ones, dropping some. The V and J calls and clone size come from that table; D and trimming were worked out from the DNA. The sample has 240,000 or so clones, approximately 90% seen once; the top ten hold over 7.5%. Cohorts were based on clinical histories the participants reported.

This chain links TRBV28 with TRBJ1-5, with 9 bases lining up with TRBD1. The specimen sequenced was PBMCs or T cells enriched from blood (not recorded which). The TCR sequence derives from a man aged 40-55 years who had recovered from COVID-19. CDR3 DNA sequence: TGTGCCAGCAGAGGACAGGGGAGCAATCAGCCCCAGCATTTT. Protein: CASRGQGSNQPQHF. Full variable domain (remainder filled in from reference TRBV28 and TRBJ1-5): DVKVTQSSRYLVKRTGEKVFLECVQDMDHENMFWYRQDPGLGLRLIYFSYDVKMKEKGDIPEGYSVSREKKERFSLILESASTNQTSMYLCASRGQGSNQPQHFGDGTRLSIL.